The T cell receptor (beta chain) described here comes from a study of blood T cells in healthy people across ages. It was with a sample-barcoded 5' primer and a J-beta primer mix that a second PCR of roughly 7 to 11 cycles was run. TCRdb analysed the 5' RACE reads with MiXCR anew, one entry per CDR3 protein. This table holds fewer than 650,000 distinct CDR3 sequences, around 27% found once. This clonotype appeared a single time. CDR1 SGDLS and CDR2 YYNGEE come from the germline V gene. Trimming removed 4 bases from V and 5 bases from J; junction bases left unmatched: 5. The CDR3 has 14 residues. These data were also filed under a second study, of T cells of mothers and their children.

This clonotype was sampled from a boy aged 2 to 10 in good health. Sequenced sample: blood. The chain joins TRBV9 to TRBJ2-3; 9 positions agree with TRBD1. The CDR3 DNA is TGTGCCAGCAGCACAGGGGGCGAGAGAGATACGCAGTATTTT. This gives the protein CASSTGGERDTQYF.